Listed here are 4 T cell receptor beta chains from one sample, sequenced in a study of cytomegalovirus exposure and HLA in healthy donors. The PCR used 60 Vbeta and 13 Jbeta primers. Sequenced by immunoSEQ multiplex PCR; TCRdb stores in-frame clones only, minus some. The data contain 150,000 to 200,000 clones, approximately 78% of them singletons. Material: PBMCs. Every receptor here comes from a human donor in good health.

This chain joins TRBV11-3 and TRBJ2-2; 9 bases match TRBD1. The CDR3 extends over 15 amino acids. Losses at the gene ends were 4 bases for V and 4 bases for J; bases not matched to a gene: 4. From germline, CDR1 is SGHNT and CDR2 YENEEA. The CDR3 DNA follows: TGTGCCAGCAGCTCGGGACAGGGTCCCACCGGGGAGCTGTTTTTT. The encoded protein is CASSSGQGPTGELFF.

This chain connects TRBV7-6 to TRBJ2-7, with a weak D call TRBD1 (6 bases). In germline, CDR1 is SGHVS, CDR2 FNYEAQ. CDR3 length: 17 amino acids. V lost 0 bases and J lost 3, with 18 bases in between. CDR3 amino acids: CASSLAFRAGVIYEQYF. CDR3 bases: TGTGCCAGCAGCTTAGCGTTTCGGGCAGGGGTAATCTACGAGCAGTACTTC.

CDR3 coding DNA: TGTGCCAGCAGTTACTCATCCCCGGGGATGGTTGAAGCTTTCTTT. Protein sequence: CASSYSSPGMVEAFF. The V gene is TRBV6-5, the J gene TRBJ1-1; no firm D call. Germline V CDR1 and CDR2: MNHEY, SVGAGI. This CDR3 is 15 amino acids long. Trimming stripped 0 bases from V and 7 bases from J, with 15 bases between.

The chain couples TRBV4-1 to TRBJ1-2; 10 bases are shared with TRBD1. The CDR3 is made up of 13 amino acids. The V and J ends lost 3 bases and 13 bases, in that order; junction bases with no gene match: 8. The germline V gene has CDR1 MGHRA and CDR2 YSYEKL. CDR3 sequence reads: CASSQSGQGPPTF. The CDR3 coding sequence is TGCGCCAGCAGCCAGTCGGGACAGGGGCCTCCCACCTTC.